The T cell receptor beta chain described here comes from a study of regulatory T cells in long-lasting Graves disease. Whole-study findings and limits: What was studied was peripheral blood only, and not thyroid tissue.

The CDR3 length is 13 residues. V was shortened by 4 bases and J by 0 bases, with 4 bases between the two germline ends. CDR1 MNHEY and CDR2 SMNVEV come from the germline V gene (reference sequence). Noted time point: newly diagnosed GD, antithyroid drugs for less than 3 months. Isolated PBMC RNA provided the starting material for the TCR library. Building of the TCR beta libraries involved iRepertoire HTBI primers and Arm-PCR of CDR3 regions. Via MiXCR, TCRdb re-called the multiplex PCR reads, giving one row per CDR3 protein. The sample yields 300,000 to 400,000 distinct CDR3 sequences, around a sixth seen once. This clonotype occurred many times. No antigen is known for it.

The sequencing used peripheral blood mononuclear cells (PBMCs), collected at new diagnosis, from a patient treated with antithyroid drugs. This clonotype was obtained from a female donor with Graves disease. The chain employs TRBV27 and TRBJ1-3, with D unresolved. CDR3 protein: CASSSPSGNTIYF. Here the CDR3 DNA reads TGTGCCAGCAGTTCGCCCTCTGGAAACACCATATATTTT.